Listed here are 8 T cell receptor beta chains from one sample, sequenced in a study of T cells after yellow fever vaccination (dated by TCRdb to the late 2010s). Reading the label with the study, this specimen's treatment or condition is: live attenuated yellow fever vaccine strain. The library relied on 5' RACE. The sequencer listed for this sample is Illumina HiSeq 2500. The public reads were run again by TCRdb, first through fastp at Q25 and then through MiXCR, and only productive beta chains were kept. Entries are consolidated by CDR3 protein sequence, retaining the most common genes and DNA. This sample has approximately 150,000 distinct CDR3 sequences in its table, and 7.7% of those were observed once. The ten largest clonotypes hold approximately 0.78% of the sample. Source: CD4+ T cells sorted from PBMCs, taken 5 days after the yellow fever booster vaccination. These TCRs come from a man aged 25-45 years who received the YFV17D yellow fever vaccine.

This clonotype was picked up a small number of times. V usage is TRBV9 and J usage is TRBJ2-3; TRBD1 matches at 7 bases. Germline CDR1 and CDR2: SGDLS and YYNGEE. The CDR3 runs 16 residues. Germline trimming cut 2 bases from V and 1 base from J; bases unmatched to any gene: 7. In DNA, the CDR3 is TGTGCCAGCAGCGTGACAGGGAGTTACGGCACAGATACGCAGTATTTT. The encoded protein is CASSVTGSYGTDTQYF.

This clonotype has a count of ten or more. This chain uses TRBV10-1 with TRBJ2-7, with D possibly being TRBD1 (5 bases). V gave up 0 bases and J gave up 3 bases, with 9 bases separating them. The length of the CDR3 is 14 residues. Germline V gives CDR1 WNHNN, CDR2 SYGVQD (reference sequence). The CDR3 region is CASSESQGRYEQYF. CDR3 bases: TGCGCCAGCAGTGAGTCCCAGGGCCGCTACGAGCAGTACTTC.

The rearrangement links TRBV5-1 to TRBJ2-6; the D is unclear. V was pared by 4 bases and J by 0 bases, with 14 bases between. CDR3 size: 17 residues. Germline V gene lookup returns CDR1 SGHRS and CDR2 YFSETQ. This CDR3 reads CASSARTDASGANVLTF. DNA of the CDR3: TGCGCCAGCAGCGCTAGGACGGATGCCTCTGGGGCCAACGTCCTGACTTTC.

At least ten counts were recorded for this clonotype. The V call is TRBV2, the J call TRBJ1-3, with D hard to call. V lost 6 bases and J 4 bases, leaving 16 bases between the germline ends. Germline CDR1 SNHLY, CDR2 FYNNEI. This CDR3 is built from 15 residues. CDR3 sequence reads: CASRAASLFGNTIYF. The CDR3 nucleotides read TGTGCCAGCAGGGCCGCGAGTCTGTTCGGAAACACCATATATTTT. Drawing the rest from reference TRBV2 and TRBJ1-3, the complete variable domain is EPEVTQTPSHQVTQMGQEVILRCVPISNHLYFYWYRQILGQKVEFLVSFYNNEISEKSEIFDDQFSVERPDGSNFTLKIRSTKLEDSAMYFCASRAASLFGNTIYFGEGSWLTVV.

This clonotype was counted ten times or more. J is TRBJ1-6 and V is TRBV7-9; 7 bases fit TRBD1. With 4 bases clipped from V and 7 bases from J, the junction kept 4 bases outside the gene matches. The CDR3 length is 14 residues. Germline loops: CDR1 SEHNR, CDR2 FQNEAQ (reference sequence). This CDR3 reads CASSSGTENSPLHF. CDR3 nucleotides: TGTGCCAGCAGCTCCGGGACAGAAAATTCACCCCTCCACTTT.

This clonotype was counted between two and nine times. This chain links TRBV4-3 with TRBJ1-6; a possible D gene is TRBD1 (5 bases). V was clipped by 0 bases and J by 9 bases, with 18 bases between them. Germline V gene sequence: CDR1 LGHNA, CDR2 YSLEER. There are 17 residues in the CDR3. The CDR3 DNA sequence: TGCGCCAGCAGCCAAGATAGTACGACGAGGGGCATTTCACCCCTCCACTTT. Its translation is CASSQDSTTRGISPLHF.

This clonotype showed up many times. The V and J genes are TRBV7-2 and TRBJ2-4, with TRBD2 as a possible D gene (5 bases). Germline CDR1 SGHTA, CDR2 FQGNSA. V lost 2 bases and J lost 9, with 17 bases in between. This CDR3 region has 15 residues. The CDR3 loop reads CASSLTARESPIQYF. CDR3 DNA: TGTGCCAGCAGCTTAACCGCCCGGGAATCGCCCATTCAGTACTTC.

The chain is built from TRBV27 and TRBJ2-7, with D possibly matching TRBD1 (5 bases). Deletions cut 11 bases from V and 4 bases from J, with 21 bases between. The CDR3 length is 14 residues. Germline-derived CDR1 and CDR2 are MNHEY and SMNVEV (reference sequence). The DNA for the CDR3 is TGTGCCGGCGGCTGGTGCAGGGCGTTGTACGAGCAGTACTTC. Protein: CAGGWCRALYEQYF.